Listed below are T cell receptor gamma chains from one sample, sequenced in a study of Vδ1+ human thymocytes. TCRdb reanalysed the multiplex PCR reads via CATT. Among 25,000 to 35,000 gamma-chain clones listed, more than 15% were seen once. Sequencing input: Vdelta1+ gamma-delta thymocytes from the thymus. All receptors derive from a boy under two years old who had congenital heart surgery. Each CDR3 is given with its conserved first and last residue. The order of the fields is V gene, J gene, clone size, CDR3 DNA, CDR3 protein. Clone size is given for some rows only: seen once, a few or many times, or a class if the clone is expanded.

v_gene: TRGV2; j_gene: TRGJ1/TRGJ2; abundance: few; CDR3nt: TGTGCCACCTGGGACGGGCGTTGTACACTCTTT; CDR3aa: CATWDGRCTLF
v_gene: TRGV8; j_gene: TRGJ1/TRGJ2; abundance: few; CDR3nt: TGTGCCACCTGGGATAGAACCTATTATAAGAAACTCTTT; CDR3aa: CATWDRTYYKKLF
v_gene: TRGV8; j_gene: TRGJP2; abundance: few; CDR3nt: TGTGCCACCTGGGATACGAGTAGTGATTGGATCAAGACGTTT; CDR3aa: CATWDTSSDWIKTF
v_gene: TRGV5; j_gene: TRGJP1; abundance: NA; CDR3nt: TGTGCCACCTGGGACTGCGTGGCTTGGTTCAAGATATTT; CDR3aa: CATWDCVAWFKIF
v_gene: TRGV5; j_gene: TRGJ1/TRGJ2; abundance: NA; CDR3nt: TGTGCCACCTGGGACGTAGAGAAACTCTTT; CDR3aa: CATWDVEKLF
v_gene: TRGV9; j_gene: TRGJ1/TRGJ2; abundance: few; CDR3nt: TGTGCCTTGTGGGAGGTGAACGTGTATAAGAAACTCTTT; CDR3aa: CALWEVNVYKKLF
v_gene: TRGV4; j_gene: TRGJ1/TRGJ2; abundance: NA; CDR3nt: TGTGCCACCTGGGATGGGCCAGTATTCGGTTATAAGAAACTCTTT; CDR3aa: CATWDGPVFGYKKLF
v_gene: TRGV8; j_gene: TRGJ1/TRGJ2; abundance: NA; CDR3nt: TGTGCCACCTGGGATTGCGGTTATAAGAAACTCTTT; CDR3aa: CATWDCGYKKLF
v_gene: TRGV5; j_gene: TRGJ1/TRGJ2; abundance: few; CDR3nt: TGTGCCACCTGGGACAGATCTAATTATTATAAGAAACTCTTT; CDR3aa: CATWDRSNYYKKLF
v_gene: TRGV4; j_gene: TRGJ1/TRGJ2; abundance: NA; CDR3nt: TGTGCCACCTGCTTCCTCGAGGGTTATAAGAAACTCTTT; CDR3aa: CATCFLEGYKKLF
v_gene: TRGV9; j_gene: TRGJ1/TRGJ2; abundance: NA; CDR3nt: TGTGCCTTGTGGGAGGCTTTATATAAGAAACTCTTT; CDR3aa: CALWEALYKKLF
v_gene: TRGV5; j_gene: TRGJ1/TRGJ2; abundance: NA; CDR3nt: TGTGCCACCTGGGACAGGCGTTATTATTATAAGAAACTCTTT; CDR3aa: CATWDRRYYYKKLF
v_gene: TRGV4; j_gene: TRGJ1/TRGJ2; abundance: NA; CDR3nt: TGTGCCACCTGGGATGGCCCCTCTTATTATAAGAAACTCTTT; CDR3aa: CATWDGPSYYKKLF
v_gene: TRGV4; j_gene: TRGJ1/TRGJ2; abundance: NA; CDR3nt: TGTGCTACCTGGGATGCCTTAAGGGGGAGGTATTATAAGAAACTCTTT; CDR3aa: CATWDALRGRYYKKLF
v_gene: TRGV3; j_gene: TRGJ1/TRGJ2; abundance: few; CDR3nt: TGTGCCACCTGGGACAGGTATTGGGATTATAAGAAACTCTTT; CDR3aa: CATWDRYWDYKKLF
v_gene: TRGV4; j_gene: TRGJ1/TRGJ2; abundance: few; CDR3nt: TGTGCCACCTGGGATGGGCTAAACAATAAGAAACTCTTT; CDR3aa: CATWDGLNNKKLF
v_gene: TRGV2; j_gene: TRGJ1/TRGJ2; abundance: few; CDR3nt: TGTGCCACCTGGGATGTCCTGGATTATTATAAGAAACTCTTT; CDR3aa: CATWDVLDYYKKLF
v_gene: TRGV8; j_gene: TRGJ1/TRGJ2; abundance: NA; CDR3nt: TGTGCCACGGCGGGCTATTATAAGAAACTCTTT; CDR3aa: CATAGYYKKLF
v_gene: TRGV5; j_gene: TRGJ1/TRGJ2; abundance: few; CDR3nt: TGTGCCACCTGGGACAGCAGGAAGAAACTCTTT; CDR3aa: CATWDSRKKLF
v_gene: TRGV2; j_gene: TRGJ1/TRGJ2; abundance: NA; CDR3nt: TGTGCCACCTGGGACGGAACCCACCCTTATTATAAGAAACTCTTT; CDR3aa: CATWDGTHPYYKKLF
v_gene: TRGV3; j_gene: TRGJ1/TRGJ2; abundance: few; CDR3nt: TGTGCCACCTGGGACAGCAGTTATAAGAAACTCTTT; CDR3aa: CATWDSSYKKLF
v_gene: TRGV4; j_gene: TRGJ1/TRGJ2; abundance: few; CDR3nt: TGTGCCACCTGGGATGTCCCCCCTTATTATAAGAAACTCTTT; CDR3aa: CATWDVPPYYKKLF
v_gene: TRGV3; j_gene: TRGJ1/TRGJ2; abundance: NA; CDR3nt: TGTGCAACCTGGGTGACTAGAGAGTATAAGAAACTCTTT; CDR3aa: CATWVTREYKKLF
v_gene: TRGV9; j_gene: TRGJ1/TRGJ2; abundance: NA; CDR3nt: TGTGCCTTGTGGGAGGTGATCTATAAGAAACTCTTT; CDR3aa: CALWEVIYKKLF
v_gene: TRGV4; j_gene: TRGJP1; abundance: NA; CDR3nt: TGTGCCACCTGGGAAGAATATACCACTGGTTGGTTCAAGATATTT; CDR3aa: CATWEEYTTGWFKIF
v_gene: TRGV9; j_gene: TRGJ1/TRGJ2; abundance: NA; CDR3nt: TGTGCCTTGTGGGACTGTGGGACGAATTATTATAAGAAACTCTTT; CDR3aa: CALWDCGTNYYKKLF
v_gene: TRGV4; j_gene: TRGJ1/TRGJ2; abundance: NA; CDR3nt: TGTGCCACCTGGGATGGGCGAATGCAGAAGAAACTCTTT; CDR3aa: CATWDGRMQKKLF
v_gene: TRGV9; j_gene: TRGJ1/TRGJ2; abundance: NA; CDR3nt: TGTGCCCTGTGGGAGGTCTCCTCGAACGGTTATACGAAACTCTTT; CDR3aa: CALWEVSSNGYTKLF
v_gene: TRGV5; j_gene: TRGJ1/TRGJ2; abundance: few; CDR3nt: TGTGCCACCTGGGACCTGTATAAGAAACTCTTT; CDR3aa: CATWDLYKKLF
v_gene: TRGV2; j_gene: TRGJ1/TRGJ2; abundance: few; CDR3nt: TGTGCCACCTGGGACTGCTGCAGCCCGTATTATAAGAAACTCTTT; CDR3aa: CATWDCCSPYYKKLF
v_gene: TRGV4; j_gene: TRGJ1/TRGJ2; abundance: few; CDR3nt: TGTGCCACCTGGGATGGGGCTCAGGAGTATAAGAAACTCTTT; CDR3aa: CATWDGAQEYKKLF
v_gene: TRGV9; j_gene: TRGJ1/TRGJ2; abundance: few; CDR3nt: TGTGCCTTGTGGGAGCCCTGCGGGTCTAGGAAACTCTTT; CDR3aa: CALWEPCGSRKLF
v_gene: TRGV4; j_gene: TRGJ1/TRGJ2; abundance: few; CDR3nt: TGTGCCACCTGGGACGGGCCGGATCATTATAAGAAACTCTTT; CDR3aa: CATWDGPDHYKKLF
v_gene: TRGV3; j_gene: TRGJ1/TRGJ2; abundance: NA; CDR3nt: TGTGCCACCTGGGACAGTCTTTTTGGGAAACTCTTT; CDR3aa: CATWDSLFGKLF
v_gene: TRGV8; j_gene: TRGJP1; abundance: NA; CDR3nt: TGTGCCACCTGGGATAGAGGTCGGGATACCACTGGTTGGTTCAAGATATTT; CDR3aa: CATWDRGRDTTGWFKIF
v_gene: TRGV9; j_gene: TRGJ1/TRGJ2; abundance: NA; CDR3nt: TGTGCCTTGTGGGAGTTGTCGGGTGATCATTATAAGAAACTCTTT; CDR3aa: CALWELSGDHYKKLF
v_gene: TRGV2; j_gene: TRGJP2; abundance: few; CDR3nt: TGTGCCACCTGGGACGGCCATAGTAGTGATTGGATCAAGACGTTT; CDR3aa: CATWDGHSSDWIKTF
v_gene: TRGV8; j_gene: TRGJ1/TRGJ2; abundance: few; CDR3nt: TGTGCCACCTGGGTTCCCGATAAGAAACTCTTT; CDR3aa: CATWVPDKKLF
v_gene: TRGV9; j_gene: TRGJ1/TRGJ2; abundance: NA; CDR3nt: TGTGCCTTGTGGGAGGTGTTTGGATATAAGAAACTCTTT; CDR3aa: CALWEVFGYKKLF
v_gene: TRGV3; j_gene: TRGJ1/TRGJ2; abundance: few; CDR3nt: TGTGCCACCTGGGACAGGCCCGGGAAGAAACTCTTT; CDR3aa: CATWDRPGKKLF
v_gene: TRGV9; j_gene: TRGJ1/TRGJ2; abundance: few; CDR3nt: TGTGCCTTGTGGGAGGTGCGGCCTGATAAGAAACTCTTT; CDR3aa: CALWEVRPDKKLF
v_gene: TRGV3; j_gene: TRGJ1/TRGJ2; abundance: once; CDR3nt: TGTGCCACCTGGGACAGGTACCCTTGGAATTATAAGAAACTCTTT; CDR3aa: CATWDRYPWNYKKLF
v_gene: TRGV3; j_gene: TRGJ1/TRGJ2; abundance: few; CDR3nt: TGTGCCACCTGGGACAGGCTTGTTGAGAAACTCTTT; CDR3aa: CATWDRLVEKLF
v_gene: TRGV9; j_gene: TRGJ1/TRGJ2; abundance: NA; CDR3nt: TGTGCCTTGTGGGAGGTGCACCTTTTCTATAAGAAACTCTTT; CDR3aa: CALWEVHLFYKKLF
v_gene: TRGV4; j_gene: TRGJ1/TRGJ2; abundance: few; CDR3nt: TGTGCCACCTGGGATCATGAATCCTGTTATAAGAAACTCTTT; CDR3aa: CATWDHESCYKKLF
v_gene: TRGV5; j_gene: TRGJ1/TRGJ2; abundance: NA; CDR3nt: TGTGCCACCTGGGACAGGTATAGGTATTATAAGAAACTCTTT; CDR3aa: CATWDRYRYYKKLF
v_gene: TRGV9; j_gene: TRGJ1/TRGJ2; abundance: NA; CDR3nt: TGTGCCTTGTGGGAGCCAAAGGAATCGGAGAAACTCTTT; CDR3aa: CALWEPKESEKLF
v_gene: TRGV4; j_gene: TRGJ1/TRGJ2; abundance: NA; CDR3nt: TGTGCCACCTGGGCCCGAAAGAAACTCTTT; CDR3aa: CATWARKKLF
v_gene: TRGV9; j_gene: TRGJ1/TRGJ2; abundance: NA; CDR3nt: TGTGCCTTGTGGGAGGTGCAAAAGGGTTATAAGAAACTCTTT; CDR3aa: CALWEVQKGYKKLF
v_gene: TRGV4; j_gene: TRGJ1/TRGJ2; abundance: NA; CDR3nt: TGTGCCACCTGGGATGTCCTAGCCGTTGAGAAACTCTTT; CDR3aa: CATWDVLAVEKLF
v_gene: TRGV8; j_gene: TRGJ1/TRGJ2; abundance: NA; CDR3nt: TGTGCCACCTGGGATAGGCCTCTTCGTCTGAAACTCTTT; CDR3aa: CATWDRPLRLKLF
v_gene: TRGV9; j_gene: TRGJP; abundance: once; CDR3nt: TGTGCCTTGTGGGAGGTGAGGCAAGAGTTGGGCAAAAAAATCAAGGTATTT; CDR3aa: CALWEVRQELGKKIKVF
v_gene: TRGV4; j_gene: TRGJ1/TRGJ2; abundance: medium-sized; CDR3nt: TGTGCCACCTGGGATGTTAAGAAACTCTTT; CDR3aa: CATWDVKKLF
v_gene: TRGV5; j_gene: TRGJ1/TRGJ2; abundance: NA; CDR3nt: TGTGCCACCTGGGACAGGCCGCCATATAAGAAACTCTTT; CDR3aa: CATWDRPPYKKLF
v_gene: TRGV4; j_gene: TRGJ1/TRGJ2; abundance: few; CDR3nt: TGTGCCACCTGGGATGGCGGGAATTATTATAAGAAACTCTTT; CDR3aa: CATWDGGNYYKKLF
v_gene: TRGV9; j_gene: TRGJP1; abundance: NA; CDR3nt: TGTGCCTTGTGGTTATATACCACTGGTTGGTTCAAGATATTT; CDR3aa: CALWLYTTGWFKIF
v_gene: TRGV4; j_gene: TRGJ1/TRGJ2; abundance: few; CDR3nt: TGTGCCACCTGGGGATTATACAAGAAACTCTTT; CDR3aa: CATWGLYKKLF